The clone carrying this T cell receptor beta chain was detected once. This sample was included in a study of blood T cell repertoires in COVID-19. Study-wide background: Acute and convalescent COVID-19 samples came from the United States, Italy and Spain.

The CDR3 has 14 amino acids. Germline CDR1 SGHRS, CDR2 YFSETQ. Trimming took 7 bases from V and 1 from J; bases not matched to a gene: 4. Clones were sequenced by immunoSEQ multiplex PCR, and TCRdb holds only the in-frame ones, with some missing. The sample shows some 130,000 clones, around 89% of them seen only once. The TCR sequence derives from a man aged 60-69 years with active or convalescent COVID-19. Material: peripheral blood. The rearrangement joins TRBV5-1 to TRBJ2-1, with 8 bases matching TRBD1. In DNA, the CDR3 is TGCGCCAGCCAGGGGGCGGTTTCCTACAATGAGCAGTTCTTC. This gives the protein CASQGAVSYNEQFF.